These 18 T cell receptor beta chains came from one sample sequenced in a study of T cells in pancreatic ductal adenocarcinoma. Surgery without prior neoadjuvant therapy was the treatment of the selected pancreatic ductal adenocarcinoma patients. Sequenced by immunoSEQ multiplex PCR; TCRdb stores in-frame clones only, minus some. The table lists approximately 18,000 clones, more than 70% of them singletons. Sequencing was done on a sample of PBMCs. The receptors here all came from a human donor with pancreatic ductal adenocarcinoma.

V and J are TRBV5-1 and TRBJ1-1; possible D gene TRBD1, 6 bases. From germline, CDR1 is SGHRS and CDR2 YFSETQ. CDR3 length: 15 residues. Trimming removed 4 bases at V and 3 bases at J, with 16 bases between. The CDR3 nucleotides read TGCGCCAGCAGCCCGGGTATAGGACAGTACACTGAAGCTTTCTTT. Amino acid sequence: CASSPGIGQYTEAFF. The entire variable domain, with the rest obtained from reference TRBV5-1 and TRBJ1-1, is as follows: KAGVTQTPRYLIKTRGQQVTLSCSPISGHRSVSWYQQTPGQGLQFLFEYFSETQRNKGNFPGRFSGRQFSNSRSEMNVSTLELGDSALYLCASSPGIGQYTEAFFGQGTRLTVV.

The chain joins TRBV5-1 to TRBJ2-2; D is undetermined. This CDR3 spans 13 amino acids. The germline CDR1 and CDR2 sequences are SGHRS and YFSETQ. Trimming took off 0 bases at V and 4 bases at J, with 4 bases between the two ends. DNA for the CDR3: TGCGCCAGCAGCTTGGCCAGCACCGGGGAGCTGTTTTTT. Translation: CASSLASTGELFF.

Only one count was recorded for this clone. V usage is TRBV6-1 and J usage is TRBJ2-7, with a weak D call TRBD2 (5 bases). Per germline, CDR1 MNHNS and CDR2 SASEGT. Trimming left V 3 bases short and J 0 bases short, with 12 bases between. The CDR3 has 15 amino acids. CDR3: CASSDMAGFSYEQYF. The CDR3 DNA reads TGTGCCAGCAGTGACATGGCGGGCTTCTCCTACGAGCAGTACTTC.

The chain uses TRBV18 and TRBJ2-5; the D gene is possibly TRBD2 (5 bases). From germline, CDR1 is KGHSH and CDR2 LQKENI. Between the trimmed V and J ends, which lost 4 bases and 2 bases, there was a span of 8 bases. The CDR3 extends over 13 amino acids. Here the CDR3 reads CASSLREQETQYF. Written as DNA, the CDR3 is TGTGCCAGCTCACTCCGGGAACAAGAGACCCAGTACTTC.

The chain couples TRBV28 to TRBJ1-6; TRBD1 matches at 11 bases. V trimming: 1 base; J trimming: 10 bases; junction bases outside the gene matches: 3. The CDR3 length is 15 residues. Per the germline V gene, CDR1 is MDHEN and CDR2 is SYDVKM. The chain's CDR3 is CASSLFGQGASPLHF. CDR3 sequence (DNA): TGTGCCAGCAGTTTATTCGGACAGGGGGCCTCACCCCTCCACTTT.

Only a few counts were recorded for this clone. The chain joins TRBV6-1 to TRBJ1-1; perhaps TRBD1 as D (6 bases). V was trimmed by 3 bases and J by 8 bases, leaving 10 bases between them. This CDR3 comprises 12 residues. Germline-derived CDR1 and CDR2 are MNHNS and SASEGT. CDR3 nucleotide sequence: TGTGCCAGCAGTGAGTTAGGGGGAGAAGCTTTCTTT. This gives the protein CASSELGGEAFF.

The chain combines TRBV5-1 with TRBJ2-5, with D possibly matching TRBD1 (5 bases). Germline V gene sequence: CDR1 SGHRS, CDR2 YFSETQ. The V end was cut by 4 bases, the J end by 6 bases, with 10 bases between. The CDR3 spans 12 residues. This CDR3 is CASSIQGQTQYF. The CDR3 DNA is TGCGCCAGCAGCATCCAGGGTCAGACCCAGTACTTC.

The V and J genes are TRBV4-3 and TRBJ1-6; 8 nucleotides line up with TRBD1. The CDR3 contains 15 residues. Germline lookup yields CDR1 LGHNA and CDR2 YSLEER. V gave up 2 bases and J gave up 7 bases; unmatched junction bases: 4. The CDR3 reads CASSQSRQGNSPLHF. The CDR3 coding sequence is TGCGCCAGCAGCCAATCGAGACAGGGGAATTCACCCCTCCACTTT.

The V and J genes are TRBV15 and TRBJ2-2; possible D gene TRBD2, 6 bases. Germline loops: CDR1 LNHNV, CDR2 YYDKDF (reference sequence). Between the trimmed V and J ends, which lost 3 bases and 1 base, there was a span of 6 bases. This CDR3 is built from 14 residues. The CDR3 DNA reads as TGTGCCACCAGCAGCGGGGGGAACACCGGGGAGCTGTTTTTT. This sequence encodes CATSSGGNTGELFF.

The chain carries TRBV27 and TRBJ2-7; 7 nucleotides align to TRBD1. Germline loops: CDR1 MNHEY, CDR2 SMNVEV (reference sequence). The CDR3 length is 14 residues. Trimming at V came to 5 bases and at J to 1 base, leaving 5 bases not matched to a gene. CDR3 region: CASSPRDSSYEQYF. As DNA, the CDR3 is TGTGCCAGCAGTCCCCGGGACAGTTCCTACGAGCAGTACTTC.

In this sample, this clone turned up once. V is TRBV5-8 and J is TRBJ2-6; D unclear. The germline gives CDR1 SGHTS, CDR2 YDEGEE. The CDR3 extends over 15 amino acids. Trimming shortened V by 3 bases and J by 0 bases, and 7 bases separated the two germline ends. CDR3 protein: CASSWAVSGANVLTF. The DNA of the CDR3 is TGTGCCAGCAGCTGGGCAGTCTCTGGGGCCAACGTCCTGACTTTC.

The V gene is TRBV7-2, the J gene TRBJ1-5; 9 bases are shared with TRBD1. Trimming at V came to 5 bases and at J to 2 bases, leaving 10 bases not matched to a gene. The CDR3 runs 17 residues. Germline V gene sequence: CDR1 SGHTA, CDR2 FQGNSA. The CDR3 here is CASSPVGTGTGNQPQHF. In DNA form, the CDR3 reads TGTGCCAGCAGCCCTGTCGGGACAGGGACTGGCAATCAGCCCCAGCATTTT.

The chain has TRBV7-9 and TRBJ1-1; 7 bases agree with TRBD1. There are 17 residues in the CDR3. The junction had 12 bases not matched to a gene; V was cut back by 5 bases and J by 0 bases. Looked up from germline, CDR1 is SEHNR and CDR2 is FQNEAQ (reference sequence). The DNA of the CDR3 is TGTGCCAGCAGCCCCCCCGCAGGGGGAAGCATGAACACTGAAGCTTTCTTT. Amino acid sequence: CASSPPAGGSMNTEAFF.

V usage is TRBV6-5 and J usage is TRBJ1-4, with D perhaps TRBD1 (6 bases). The CDR3 has 13 residues. Germline lookup yields CDR1 MNHEY and CDR2 SVGAGI. The V and J ends lost 0 bases and 17 bases respectively, with 16 bases between them. CDR3 in DNA: TGTGCCAGCAGTTACTCAGGGACAACTAGTCTATTTTTT. Amino acid sequence: CASSYSGTTSLFF.

V is TRBV7-9 and J is TRBJ1-1; D is undetermined. Trimming left V 0 bases short and J 1 base short, with 6 bases between. Germline CDR1 and CDR2: SEHNR and FQNEAQ (reference sequence). This CDR3 has 14 residues. CDR3 sequence: CASSLAGGNTEAFF. The CDR3 DNA follows: TGTGCCAGCAGCTTAGCTGGCGGGAACACTGAAGCTTTCTTT. The full variable domain, completed using reference TRBV7-9 and TRBJ1-1, is DTGVSQNPRHKITKRGQNVTFRCDPISEHNRLYWYRQTLGQGPEFLTYFQNEAQLEKSRLLSDRFSAERPKGSFSTLEIQRTEQGDSAMYLCASSLAGGNTEAFFGQGTRLTVV.

The gene calls are TRBV29-1 and TRBJ2-3; 9 nucleotides align to TRBD2. The V segment lost 0 bases and the J segment 2 bases; nucleotides outside the gene matches: 6. This CDR3 is built from 16 residues. Germline V gene data show CDR1 as SQVTM and CDR2 as ANQGSEA. CDR3 nucleotide sequence: TGCAGCGTTGAAGATTCGACTAGCGGACCCACAGATACGCAGTATTTT. Protein: CSVEDSTSGPTDTQYF.

The CDR3 DNA follows: TGTGCCAGCAGACAGGAACCTAATTCACCCCTCCACTTT. Translated, it gives CASRQEPNSPLHF. This chain joins TRBV2 and TRBJ1-6; maybe TRBD1 (5 bases). With 6 bases removed from V and 6 bases from J, the gap between germline ends came to 9 bases. The CDR3 runs to 13 residues. Germline assignment: CDR1 SNHLY and CDR2 FYNNEI.

J is TRBJ2-5 and V is TRBV5-4, with TRBD1 matching over 7 bases. The CDR3 has 13 residues. V was clipped by 3 bases and J by 2 bases; unmatched bases: 1. The V gene's germline CDR1 is SGHNT and CDR2 YYREEE (reference sequence). CDR3: CASSSGQQETQYF. CDR3 nucleotides: TGTGCCAGCAGCTCGGGACAGCAAGAGACCCAGTACTTC.